Listed here are 18 T cell receptor beta chains from one sample, sequenced in a study of cytomegalovirus exposure and HLA in healthy donors. The PCR used 60 Vbeta and 13 Jbeta primers. Repertoires were generated with immunoSEQ multiplex PCR, while TCRdb's copy carries only in-frame clones and drops some. The listing contains some 130,000 clones. Source material: PBMCs. The source is a young man in good health and CMV-seronegative.

The chain uses TRBV7-2 and TRBJ1-5; D remains ambiguous. This CDR3 is 13 amino acids long. V lost 5 bases and J 9 bases, leaving 14 bases between the germline ends. Germline CDR1 reads SGHTA; CDR2 reads FQGNSA. The CDR3 DNA reads as TGTGCCAGCAGCCGGATCCTTGGCGGGCCCCAGCATTTT. Its protein is CASSRILGGPQHF.

The genes are TRBV7-2 and TRBJ1-6, with 9 bases aligning to TRBD1. CDR3 length equals 16 residues. From germline, CDR1 is SGHTA and CDR2 FQGNSA. The J segment lost 7 bases and the V segment lost 5 bases, leaving 9 bases of the junction unmatched. The CDR3 spells CASSRTGASGNSPLHF. In DNA form, the CDR3 reads TGTGCCAGCAGCCGGACAGGGGCATCTGGGAATTCACCCCTCCACTTT.

This rearrangement joins TRBV27 to TRBJ1-4, with D hard to call. Germline V gene sequence: CDR1 MNHEY, CDR2 SMNVEV (reference sequence). The CDR3 runs 15 residues. V lost 5 bases and J 8 bases, leaving 18 bases between the germline ends. CDR3: CASSAQWSAGEKLFF. For the CDR3, the DNA is TGTGCCAGCAGTGCCCAATGGTCTGCGGGGGAAAAACTGTTTTTT.

The J gene is TRBJ1-3, the V gene TRBV7-2; no clear D. The CDR3 covers 12 residues. CDR1 and CDR2 from the germline V gene are SGHTA and FQGNSA. V lost 3 bases to trimming and J lost 4 bases, with 4 bases between them. CDR3 residues: CASSFQGNTIYF. The DNA for the CDR3 is TGTGCCAGCAGCTTCCAAGGAAACACCATATATTTT.

The rearrangement joins TRBV29-1 to TRBJ2-7; 8 bases fit TRBD1. The germline CDR1 and CDR2 sequences are SQVTM and ANQGSEA. The CDR3 totals 12 residues. The trim removed 6 bases at V and 4 bases at J, leaving 5 bases unmatched. The CDR3 loop reads CSVRDRIYEQYF. Written as DNA, the CDR3 is TGCAGCGTCCGGGACAGGATTTACGAGCAGTACTTC.

The chain carries TRBV19 and TRBJ2-1; 7 bases agree with TRBD1. Trimming cost V 3 bases and J 11 bases; bases outside gene matches: 13. Germline CDR1 LNHDA, CDR2 SQIVND (reference sequence). The CDR3 has 15 residues. The CDR3 loop reads CASSMIPDRVSKQFF. CDR3 nucleotides: TGTGCCAGTAGTATGATCCCCGACAGGGTGTCTAAGCAGTTCTTC. The variable domain in full, completed from reference TRBV19 and TRBJ2-1, reads DGGITQSPKYLFRKEGQNVTLSCEQNLNHDAMYWYRQDPGQGLRLIYYSQIVNDFQKGDIAEGYSVSREKKESFPLTVTSAQKNPTAFYLCASSMIPDRVSKQFFGPGTRLTVL.

The CDR3 protein is CASSRGGSYEQYF. In DNA, the CDR3 is TGTGCCAGCAGCCGGGGGGGCTCCTACGAGCAGTACTTC. The chain carries TRBV5-4 and TRBJ2-7; TRBD2 matches at 8 bases. J lost 0 bases, V lost 4 bases, and 0 bases had no gene match. The CDR3 loop spans 13 amino acids. Germline V CDR1 and CDR2: SGHNT, YYREEE (reference sequence).

V usage is TRBV5-1 and J usage is TRBJ2-3, with 12 bases that match TRBD2. Losses at the gene ends were 3 bases for V and 3 bases for J; bases not matched to a gene: 2. CDR3 length equals 15 residues. Germline CDR1 SGHRS, CDR2 YFSETQ. CDR3 amino acids: CASSSGTSGTDTQYF. CDR3 bases: TGCGCCAGCAGCTCTGGGACTAGCGGGACAGATACGCAGTATTTT.

The chain's CDR3 is CASSVAPRDPGETQYF. Here the CDR3 DNA reads TGTGCCAGCAGCGTAGCCCCCCGCGACCCGGGAGAGACCCAGTACTTC. The chain combines TRBV9 with TRBJ2-5; D call uncertain. This CDR3 has 16 amino acids. The V end was cut by 0 bases, the J end by 4 bases, with 16 bases between. Germline values: CDR1 SGDLS, CDR2 YYNGEE.

The genes are TRBV6-1 and TRBJ2-7; D not resolved. Germline CDR1 reads MNHNS; CDR2 reads SASEGT. V lost 5 bases, J lost 3 bases, and 8 bases lay in between. This CDR3 has 12 amino acids. The CDR3 loop is CASSLPNYEQYF. In DNA form, the CDR3 reads TGTGCCAGCAGTCTCCCTAACTACGAGCAGTACTTC.

The J gene is TRBJ1-1, the V gene TRBV18; 7 bases agree with TRBD1. The germline gives CDR1 KGHSH, CDR2 LQKENI. The CDR3 contains 14 residues. V trimming: 3 bases; J trimming: 6 bases; junction bases outside the gene matches: 7. CDR3 nucleotides: TGTGCCAGCTCACCGAGACAGGGAGTGGCTGAAGCTTTCTTT. This encodes CASSPRQGVAEAFF.

The DNA of the CDR3 is TGTGCCAGCAGCCCCTTCCGTGTAACCTACAATGAGCAGTTCTTC. Translation: CASSPFRVTYNEQFF. V gene TRBV5-5 combines with J gene TRBJ2-1; D is unresolved. Germline V gives CDR1 SGHKS, CDR2 YYEKEE (reference sequence). The CDR3 loop spans 15 amino acids. Trimming took 4 bases from V and 2 from J, leaving 13 bases between them.

This chain joins TRBV29-1 and TRBJ1-2; TRBD1 aligns across 10 bases. The germline V gene encodes CDR1 SQVTM and CDR2 ANQGSEA. V lost 6 bases and J lost 4; bases outside the gene matches: 5. The CDR3 has 13 amino acids. The CDR3 is CSVVRTGGYGYTF. Here the CDR3 DNA reads TGCAGCGTCGTAAGGACAGGGGGCTATGGCTACACCTTC.

The chain is built from TRBV27 and TRBJ2-1; 8 bases map to TRBD1. V lost 6 bases, J lost 9 bases, and 10 bases stayed unmatched. There are 14 residues in the CDR3. CDR1 is MNHEY, CDR2 SMNVEV, per germline (reference sequence). The CDR3 sequence is CASSFTQGASEQFF. The CDR3 DNA reads as TGTGCCAGCAGCTTCACCCAGGGGGCAAGTGAGCAGTTCTTC.

The J gene is TRBJ1-2, the V gene TRBV2; the match to TRBD1 covers 9 bases. The V gene end was trimmed by 2 bases and the J gene end by 5 bases; junction bases not matched to a gene: 6. Germline V lookup: CDR1 SNHLY, CDR2 FYNNEI. This CDR3 comprises 15 residues. The CDR3 protein is CASSERQGGEYGYTF. Here the CDR3 DNA reads TGTGCCAGCAGTGAACGACAGGGGGGAGAGTATGGCTACACCTTC.

This chain joins TRBV18 and TRBJ1-3; 8 bases match TRBD1. The CDR3 runs 15 residues. Looked up from germline, CDR1 is KGHSH and CDR2 is LQKENI. J lost 4 bases, V lost 0 bases, and 2 bases had no gene match. CDR3 in amino acids: CASSPPTGAGNTIYF. The CDR3 DNA reads TGTGCCAGCTCACCACCGACAGGGGCAGGAAACACCATATATTTT.

A note on this clone: The junction does not match germline at one end; this may be a read error. The J gene is TRBJ2-5, the V gene TRBV6-5, with 7 nucleotides matching TRBD2. Looked up from germline, CDR1 is MNHEY and CDR2 is SVGAGI. CDR3 length: 13 amino acids. CDR3 sequence: CASSYSHGDRGDF. Written as DNA, the CDR3 is TGTGCCAGCAGTTACTCGCACGGGGACCGGGGGGACTTC.

V is TRBV6-5 and J is TRBJ2-5, with 8 bases identical to TRBD1. Trimming at V came to 6 bases and at J to 5 bases, leaving 11 bases not matched to a gene. CDR1 is MNHEY, CDR2 SVGAGI, per germline. CDR3 length equals 15 residues. In DNA form, the CDR3 reads TGTGCCAGCAGCACCTTGGCAGGGGGCGTTGAGACCCAGTACTTC. Residues: CASSTLAGGVETQYF.